Listed here is a single T cell receptor (beta chain). Its antigen is currently unknown. MiXCR, run by TCRdb on the RACE reads, gives a single entry per CDR3 protein. The table has about 200,000 distinct CDR3 sequences, around a quarter seen once. Time point indicated: patch test 3, about 24 weeks after DPC sensitization. The treatment was: therapeutic diphenylcyclopropenone sensitization with weekly scalp DPC. Total RNA was extracted from unfractionated whole blood. This specimen comes from a study of human T cells and chemical hapten exposure. Study at large: Throughout a study of roughly 24 weeks, patients underwent weekly scalp administration of diphenylcyclopropenone doses.

Study conclusions and caveats: The donor cohort had alopecia, so its immune response may not match that of healthy people. PT1 expanded TCR counts and patch test score were linked, and their correlation was positive.

This TCR was sampled from a woman in her thirties or forties with alopecia areata. Some clones in this sample may be carry-over from other donors' samples. Source: whole blood, taken in connection with sensitization to the hapten diphenylcyclopropenone (DPC).

CDR3 DNA: TGCAGCGTTGTCGGTGGGAGGTCAGCGCAGCAGTACTTC. Amino acid sequence: CSVVGGRSAQQYF. The chain carries TRBV29-1 and TRBJ2-7, with a tentative D call TRBD2 (6 bases). CDR1 and CDR2 (germline): SQVTM, ANQGSEA. The CDR3 totals 13 residues. The V end lost 4 bases, the J end lost 8 bases, and 18 bases lay between the germline ends.